In its sample, the clone carrying this TCR beta chain ranks as medium-sized. Samples came from patients with localized non-small cell lung adenocarcinoma. These data originate in a study of CD4 and CD8 cells across lung adenocarcinoma regions. The germline V and J ends were trimmed by 1 base and 0 bases, with 12 bases remaining between them. Germline V gene sequence: CDR1 MNHEY, CDR2 SMNVEV (reference sequence). The CDR3 totals 16 residues. TCRdb recomputed calls from the PCR reads with MiXCR, one row per CDR3 protein. The sample includes some 2,900 distinct CDR3 sequences, over 45% of them seen just once.

The clonotype was recovered from a male donor with lung adenocarcinoma. The CD4 and CD8 labels of this study may be unreliable. The sample comprised CD8+ T cells from the center of a lung tumor. The gene calls are TRBV27 and TRBJ1-1, with TRBD1 as a possible D gene (6 bases). The CDR3 is CASSLYGGGMNTEAFF. The DNA of the CDR3 is TGTGCCAGCAGTTTATATGGGGGCGGTATGAACACTGAAGCTTTCTTT.